Sequencing of this T cell receptor beta chain was carried out in a study of cytomegalovirus exposure and HLA in healthy donors. Per the germline V gene, CDR1 is SGHVS and CDR2 is FQNEAQ. The CDR3 has 12 amino acids. The V gene lost 3 bases and the J gene lost 6 bases, with 5 bases spanning the gap. Study results and limitations: A later analysis found common viral pathogens apparently linked to several of the most significant clusters. Because they were indistinguishable, some V segments, including TRBV6-2 and TRBV6-3, were excluded. Immune exposure data for these donors was limited to CMV serostatus. Association of a missense DCLRE1C variant with TCR beta V- and J-gene trimming was reported in a later analysis.

Vbeta (60) and Jbeta (13) primers were used in the PCR. The assay was immunoSEQ multiplex PCR, and TCRdb's table has in-frame clones only and misses some. The sample has 85,000 to 100,000 clones; under 80% are singletons. With respect to this clone: Its antigen remains unknown.

This chain joins TRBV7-8 and TRBJ2-2; D remains ambiguous. The TCR originated in a human donor in good health. Input material: PBMCs. The CDR3 protein is CASSLSAGELFF. The CDR3, as DNA: TGTGCCAGCAGCTTGAGTGCCGGGGAGCTGTTTTTT. Full variable domain (remainder filled in from reference TRBV7-8 and TRBJ2-2): GAGVSQSPRYKVAKRGQDVALRCDPISGHVSLFWYQQALGQGPEFLTYFQNEAQLDKSGLPSDRFFAERPEGSVSTLKIQRTQQEDSAVYLCASSLSAGELFFGEGSRLTVL.